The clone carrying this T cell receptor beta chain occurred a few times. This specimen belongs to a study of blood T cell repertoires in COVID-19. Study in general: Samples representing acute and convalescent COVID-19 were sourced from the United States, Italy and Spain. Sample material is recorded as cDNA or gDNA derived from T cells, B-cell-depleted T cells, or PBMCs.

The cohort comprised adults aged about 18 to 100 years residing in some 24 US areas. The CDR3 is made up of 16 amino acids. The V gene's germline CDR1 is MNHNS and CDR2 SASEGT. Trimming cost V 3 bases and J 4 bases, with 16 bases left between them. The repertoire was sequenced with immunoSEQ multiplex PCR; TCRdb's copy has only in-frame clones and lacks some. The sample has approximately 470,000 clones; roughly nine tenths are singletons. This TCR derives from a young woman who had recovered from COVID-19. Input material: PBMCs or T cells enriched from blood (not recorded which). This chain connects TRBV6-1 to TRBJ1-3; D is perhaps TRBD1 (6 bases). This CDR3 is CASSDQSGGAGNTIYF. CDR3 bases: TGTGCCAGCAGTGATCAATCTGGGGGCGCGGGAAACACCATATATTTT.